This TCR beta chain is from a study of CD8 T cells in ankylosing spondylitis. A single record per CDR3 protein comes from TCRdb applying MiXCR to the 5' RACE reads. The sample holds some 220,000 distinct CDR3 sequences, approximately 8% seen once. This clonotype was seen at least ten times. Its antigen is as yet unknown. The study's findings and limits: A motif in TCR beta, a set of about 8 highly homologous variants, appeared characteristic of ankylosing spondylitis blood. Certain motif variants had earlier appeared in reactive arthritis synovial fluid and blood. Reportedly, disease-linked clones are significantly enriched in ankylosing spondylitis patients' matched synovial fluid.

CDR1 is DFQATT, CDR2 SNEGSKA, per germline (reference sequence). After removal of 6 bases from V and 5 bases from J, the junction contained 6 bases not matched to a gene. The CDR3 runs 13 residues. This clonotype was sampled from a female donor with ankylosing spondylitis or in good health (not recorded which). The chain is built from TRBV20-1 and TRBJ2-5, with TRBD1 matching over 10 bases. The sample consisted of blood, either unsorted or a sorted T cell fraction (not recorded which). CDR3 residues: CSAGGTGVETQYF. The CDR3 DNA reads as TGCAGTGCCGGTGGGACAGGGGTGGAGACCCAGTACTTC.